These 13 T cell receptor beta chains were sequenced from one sample in a study of T cells in localized non-small cell lung cancer. Profiled with immunoSEQ multiplex PCR; TCRdb holds only in-frame clones, not every one. The table shows about 4,400 clones, with over 20% occurring only once. Sample: lung tumor tissue, taken before any cancer treatment. The source is a female donor over 55 with stage I lung adenocarcinoma.

This chain links TRBV28 with TRBJ1-1; no firm D call. Per germline, CDR1 MDHEN and CDR2 SYDVKM. V was trimmed by 3 bases and J by 6 bases, leaving 11 bases between them. This CDR3 has 13 residues. The CDR3 bases are TGTGCCAGCAGTTTTTACGTTAACCCTGAAGCTTTCTTT. This gives the protein CASSFYVNPEAFF.

This clone was recorded a few times. The V gene is TRBV9, the J gene TRBJ1-2; no definite D call. The V gene's germline CDR1 is SGDLS and CDR2 YYNGEE. Trimming took off 2 bases at V and 0 bases at J, with 14 bases between the two ends. The CDR3 length is 16 residues. CDR3 in DNA: TGTGCCAGCAGCGTCTTAGGCAGTACAGCTAACTATGGCTACACCTTC. Translating gives CASSVLGSTANYGYTF.

The chain recombines TRBV5-1 with TRBJ1-1; D gene uncertain. Trimming cost V 4 bases and J 1 base, with 11 bases left between them. This CDR3 contains 14 residues. Germline values: CDR1 SGHRS, CDR2 YFSETQ. CDR3 sequence (DNA): TGCGCCAGCAGCGGAACCCTCGGGAACACTGAAGCTTTCTTT. Protein: CASSGTLGNTEAFF.

The table lists this clone with a few counts. This chain joins TRBV11-3 and TRBJ1-5, with 7 bases aligning to TRBD1. The trim removed 5 bases at V and 7 bases at J, leaving 11 bases unmatched. This CDR3 spans 15 amino acids. The germline CDR1 and CDR2 sequences are SGHNT and YENEEA. CDR3 coding DNA: TGTGCCAGCAGCCTGGGGGCGAGGGGGCACCAGCCCCAGCATTTT. It is translated as CASSLGARGHQPQHF. Looking up the rest from reference TRBV11-3 and TRBJ1-5 gives the full variable domain: EAGVVQSPRYKIIEKKQPVAFWCNPISGHNTLYWYLQNLGQGPELLIRYENEEAVDDSQLPKDRFSAERLKGVDSTLKIQPAELGDSAVYLCASSLGARGHQPQHFGDGTRLSIL.

This clone was counted a few times. V usage is TRBV9 and J usage is TRBJ1-1; 9 bases fit TRBD1. The CDR3 consists of 22 residues. Germline V gene data show CDR1 as SGDLS and CDR2 as YYNGEE. With V trimmed by 0 bases and J by 6 bases, 27 bases remained unmatched. The CDR3 region is CASSVDFRDRDLVGLRGPEAFF. The CDR3 DNA follows: TGTGCCAGCAGCGTAGATTTCCGGGACAGGGATTTGGTTGGCCTACGAGGCCCTGAAGCTTTCTTT.

Within the sample, this clone is medium-sized (0.01 to 0.1%). The chain joins TRBV11-3 to TRBJ2-2, with D unclear. V lost 3 bases, J lost 5 bases, and 10 bases lay in between. CDR1 and CDR2 (germline): SGHNT, YENEEA. CDR3 length: 14 residues. CDR3 DNA: TGTGCCAGCAGCTTGGTAAAGGGAACCGGGGAGCTGTTTTTT. Encoded protein: CASSLVKGTGELFF. The variable domain in full, completed from reference TRBV11-3 and TRBJ2-2, reads EAGVVQSPRYKIIEKKQPVAFWCNPISGHNTLYWYLQNLGQGPELLIRYENEEAVDDSQLPKDRFSAERLKGVDSTLKIQPAELGDSAVYLCASSLVKGTGELFFGEGSRLTVL.

This rearrangement joins TRBV9 to TRBJ2-2, with TRBD2 matching 9 bases. There are 15 residues in the CDR3. The V and J ends lost 4 bases and 5 bases, in that order; junction bases with no gene match: 6. Per germline, CDR1 SGDLS and CDR2 YYNGEE. Here the CDR3 reads CASSISGSITGELFF. For the CDR3, the DNA is TGTGCCAGCAGCATTAGCGGGAGTATTACCGGGGAGCTGTTTTTT. Full variable domain (missing parts from reference TRBV9 and TRBJ2-2): DSGVTQTPKHLITATGQRVTLRCSPRSGDLSVYWYQQSLDQGLQFLIQYYNGEERAKGNILERFSAQQFPDLHSELNLSSLELGDSALYFCASSISGSITGELFFGEGSRLTVL.

This clone was observed a handful of times. CDR3 loop: CASNFLGLAGAGELFF. As DNA, the CDR3 is TGTGCCAGCAATTTTCTGGGACTAGCGGGAGCTGGGGAGCTGTTTTTT. V gene TRBV2 combines with J gene TRBJ2-2; 14 bases match TRBD2. The CDR3 totals 16 residues. Per germline, CDR1 SNHLY and CDR2 FYNNEI. V gave up 7 bases and J gave up 8 bases; unmatched junction bases: 9.

The gene calls are TRBV19 and TRBJ1-5; 10 nucleotides agree with TRBD1. V lost 4 bases to trimming and J lost 4 bases; unmatched junction nucleotides: 10. The CDR3 has 17 amino acids. The germline V gene has CDR1 LNHDA and CDR2 SQIVND (reference sequence). The DNA of the CDR3 is TGTGCCAGTAGTACCCTTTTTGGGACAGGGGTTAATCAGCCCCAGCATTTT. Amino acids: CASSTLFGTGVNQPQHF.

This clone was counted between two and nine times. The chain uses TRBV11-3 and TRBJ2-7, with D perhaps given as TRBD1 or TRBD2 (5 bases each). The germline V gene encodes CDR1 SGHNT and CDR2 YENEEA. The V and J ends lost 5 bases and 2 bases respectively, with 25 bases between them. The CDR3 runs 18 residues. The CDR3 sequence is CASSQMGPVDGLPYEQYF. The DNA for the CDR3 is TGTGCCAGCAGCCAAATGGGACCGGTAGACGGACTCCCCTACGAGCAGTACTTC. Based on the CDR3 plus reference TRBV11-3 and TRBJ2-7, the full variable domain is EAGVVQSPRYKIIEKKQPVAFWCNPISGHNTLYWYLQNLGQGPELLIRYENEEAVDDSQLPKDRFSAERLKGVDSTLKIQPAELGDSAVYLCASSQMGPVDGLPYEQYFGPGTRLTVT.

This clone was counted a few times. The chain couples TRBV11-3 to TRBJ2-2, with TRBD1 as a possible D gene (6 bases). The length of the CDR3 is 14 residues. Trimming removed 2 bases from V and 8 bases from J, with 12 bases in between. Germline CDR1 is SGHNT and CDR2 is YENEEA. CDR3 bases: TGTGCCAGCAGCTTAATGCAGGGGTCAGGGGAGCTGTTTTTT. It translates to CASSLMQGSGELFF.

The chain couples TRBV12-5 to TRBJ2-2; no definite D call. The CDR3 spans 13 residues. With 6 bases removed from V and 6 bases from J, the gap between germline ends came to 11 bases. Germline CDR1 is LGHNT and CDR2 is FRNRAP. CDR3 protein: CASGKKWAGELFF. The CDR3 DNA reads as TGTGCTAGTGGGAAAAAGTGGGCCGGGGAGCTGTTTTTT.

A few counts support this clone. The V and J genes are TRBV2 and TRBJ1-2, with no clear D. The V and J ends lost 5 bases and 2 bases respectively, with 12 bases between them. The CDR3 has 14 amino acids. Germline V gene sequence: CDR1 SNHLY, CDR2 FYNNEI. The DNA of the CDR3 is TGTGCCAGCAGTAGGTCAGACTCCAACTATGGCTACACCTTC. Translating it yields CASSRSDSNYGYTF.